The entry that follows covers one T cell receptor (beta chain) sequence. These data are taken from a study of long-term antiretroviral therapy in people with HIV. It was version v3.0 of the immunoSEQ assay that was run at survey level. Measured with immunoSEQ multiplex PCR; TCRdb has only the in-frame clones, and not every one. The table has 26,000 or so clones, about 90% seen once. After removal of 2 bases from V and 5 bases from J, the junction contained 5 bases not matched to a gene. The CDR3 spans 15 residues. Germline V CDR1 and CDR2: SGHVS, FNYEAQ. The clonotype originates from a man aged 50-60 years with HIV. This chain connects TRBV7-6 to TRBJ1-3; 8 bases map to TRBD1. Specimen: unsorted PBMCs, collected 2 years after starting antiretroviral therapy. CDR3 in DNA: TGTGCCAGCAGCTTACCAGGACAGGGAAGAAACACCATATATTTT. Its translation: CASSLPGQGRNTIYF.